Listed here are 27 T cell receptor beta chains from one sample, sequenced in a study of cytomegalovirus exposure and HLA in healthy donors. The PCR ran on 60 Vbeta and 13 Jbeta primers. Profiling relied on immunoSEQ multiplex PCR, and the TCRdb table lists in-frame clones only, not all of them. Among approximately 200,000 clones listed, around 83% were seen once. The sequenced sample consisted of PBMCs. The receptors shown here come from a woman aged 45-60 years in good health and CMV-seropositive.

The DNA for the CDR3 is TGTGCCAGTAGTGTGACAGGAGATAATTCACCCCTCCACTTT. It encodes CASSVTGDNSPLHF. The chain links TRBV19 to TRBJ1-6, with D perhaps TRBD1 (6 bases). The V end lost 5 bases, the J end lost 5 bases, and 10 bases lay between the germline ends. Germline V gives CDR1 LNHDA, CDR2 SQIVND (reference sequence). The CDR3 is 14 residues long.

In its sample, this clone was seen once. The CDR3 DNA is TGCGCCAGCAGCTCCCCACAAGAGACCCAGTACTTC. This encodes CASSSPQETQYF. This chain connects TRBV5-1 to TRBJ2-5; D remains ambiguous. CDR3 length equals 12 residues. V lost 3 bases and J 2 bases, leaving 5 bases between the germline ends. Germline loops: CDR1 SGHRS, CDR2 YFSETQ.

The chain's CDR3 is CASRAAGEGYEQYF. The CDR3, as DNA: TGTGCCAGCAGAGCGGCGGGAGAGGGCTACGAGCAGTACTTC. This chain links TRBV27 with TRBJ2-7, with 7 bases aligning to TRBD2. The junction had 8 bases not matched to a gene; V was cut back by 6 bases and J by 3 bases. Germline-derived CDR1 and CDR2 are MNHEY and SMNVEV (reference sequence). CDR3 length equals 14 residues.

This chain links TRBV29-1 with TRBJ2-3, with TRBD2 as a possible D gene (5 bases). The CDR3 is made up of 13 amino acids. Trimming removed 6 bases at V and 1 base at J, with 11 bases between. The germline V gene has CDR1 SQVTM and CDR2 ANQGSEA. The CDR3 loop is CSVSSGGTDTQYF. The DNA of the CDR3 is TGCAGCGTCTCTTCCGGGGGCACAGATACGCAGTATTTT.

A few counts support this clone. The rearrangement links TRBV7-8 to TRBJ2-1; 7 positions match TRBD1. The CDR3 runs to 18 residues. Trimming at V came to 1 base and at J to 4 bases, leaving 13 bases not matched to a gene. Germline V gives CDR1 SGHVS, CDR2 FQNEAQ. CDR3 protein: CASSLVPAGTASYNEQFF. In nucleotides, the CDR3 is TGTGCCAGCAGCTTAGTCCCCGCCGGGACAGCTTCATACAATGAGCAGTTCTTC. The complete variable domain, with remaining parts taken from reference TRBV7-8 and TRBJ2-1, reads GAGVSQSPRYKVAKRGQDVALRCDPISGHVSLFWYQQALGQGPEFLTYFQNEAQLDKSGLPSDRFFAERPEGSVSTLKIQRTQQEDSAVYLCASSLVPAGTASYNEQFFGPGTRLTVL.

This chain joins TRBV27 and TRBJ1-1; unclear D gene. The germline gives CDR1 MNHEY, CDR2 SMNVEV (reference sequence). The CDR3 totals 14 residues. Trimming shortened V by 2 bases and J by 4 bases, and 11 bases separated the two germline ends. The CDR3 bases are TGTGCCAGCAGTTTACTCCCGGAGGCCACTGAAGCTTTCTTT. Encoded protein: CASSLLPEATEAFF.

This chain connects TRBV2 to TRBJ1-4; D call uncertain. The germline V and J ends were trimmed by 6 bases and 6 bases, with 17 bases remaining between them. CDR3 size: 15 residues. In germline, CDR1 is SNHLY, CDR2 FYNNEI. The CDR3 DNA follows: TGTGCCAGCAGCCCCAGCGGTGATGGGTATGAAAAACTGTTTTTT. Translated, it gives CASSPSGDGYEKLFF. Full variable domain (remainder filled in from reference TRBV2 and TRBJ1-4): EPEVTQTPSHQVTQMGQEVILRCVPISNHLYFYWYRQILGQKVEFLVSFYNNEISEKSEIFDDQFSVERPDGSNFTLKIRSTKLEDSAMYFCASSPSGDGYEKLFFGSGTQLSVL.

This sequence joins TRBV6-5 and TRBJ2-5, with 7 bases lining up with TRBD1. The DNA end favors TRBJ2-7, so the J call may be wrong. Germline CDR1 and CDR2: MNHEY and SVGAGI. The CDR3 sequence is 15 residues long. CDR3 region: CASSSPRTGAYEQYF. CDR3 DNA: TGTGCCAGCAGTTCGCCCCGTACAGGGGCCTACGAGCAGTACTTC.

This clone occurred once. This chain uses TRBV7-2 with TRBJ2-2, with 7 bases aligning to TRBD2. Germline values: CDR1 SGHTA, CDR2 FQGNSA. V was pared by 6 bases and J by 1 base, with 8 bases of the junction left unmatched. The CDR3 sequence is 16 residues long. Here the CDR3 DNA reads TGTGCCAGCAGTCATCTAAGGGAGGGGAACACCGGGGAGCTGTTTTTT. As protein: CASSHLREGNTGELFF.

The V call is TRBV6-5, the J call TRBJ1-1, with D maybe TRBD1 (5 bases). Germline CDR1 reads MNHEY; CDR2 reads SVGAGI. The CDR3 is 14 amino acids. The V gene lost 6 bases and the J gene lost 1 base, with 12 bases spanning the gap. The DNA of the CDR3 is TGTGCCAGCAGCTGGCAGGGTCGGAACACTGAAGCTTTCTTT. This gives the protein CASSWQGRNTEAFF.

This chain links TRBV4-2 with TRBJ1-1; maybe TRBD1 (5 bases). CDR1 and CDR2 (germline): LGHNA, YNFKEQ. CDR3 length: 14 amino acids. Trimming took off 6 bases at V and 4 bases at J, with 15 bases between the two ends. CDR3 amino acids: CASSSLGPVTEAFF. The CDR3 DNA sequence: TGTGCCAGCAGTTCATTGGGGCCGGTCACTGAAGCTTTCTTT.

The chain recombines TRBV6-4 with TRBJ2-7; D might be TRBD2 (5 bases). V was shortened by 0 bases and J by 2 bases, with 11 bases between the two germline ends. Per the germline V gene, CDR1 is MRHNA and CDR2 is SNTAGT. This CDR3 spans 15 amino acids. CDR3 residues: CASSDSTGYTYEQYF. The CDR3 nucleotides read TGTGCCAGCAGTGACTCGACGGGATACACCTACGAGCAGTACTTC.

The chain uses TRBV6-1 and TRBJ1-2, with a tentative D call TRBD1 (6 bases). The CDR3 loop spans 14 amino acids. Germline lookup yields CDR1 MNHNS and CDR2 SASEGT. V lost 6 bases and J lost 5, with 16 bases in between. The DNA of the CDR3 is TGTGCCAGCAGCGTAACAGGGTTGGGATATGGCTACACCTTC. Residues: CASSVTGLGYGYTF.

The V call is TRBV7-9, the J call TRBJ1-3; TRBD1 aligns across 9 bases. CDR1 is SEHNR, CDR2 FQNEAQ, per germline (reference sequence). Trimming cost V 1 base and J 4 bases; bases outside gene matches: 2. The CDR3 runs 15 residues. The CDR3: CASSLGTGDGNTIYF. The CDR3 coding sequence is TGTGCCAGCAGCTTAGGGACAGGGGACGGAAACACCATATATTTT.

J is TRBJ2-5 and V is TRBV18, with 7 bases identical to TRBD2. The length of the CDR3 is 18 residues. V lost 3 bases to trimming and J lost 2 bases; unmatched junction nucleotides: 15. Germline V gene data show CDR1 as KGHSH and CDR2 as LQKENI. The CDR3 DNA reads TGTGCCAGCTCACCCCTCGCCAAGTTAGGAGCGGGGCAAGAGACCCAGTACTTC. Translated, it gives CASSPLAKLGAGQETQYF.

The V and J genes are TRBV28 and TRBJ2-5; D unresolved. The tail of the sequence fits TRBJ2-7 better, so the J call may be wrong. Germline CDR1 is MDHEN and CDR2 is SYDVKM. The CDR3 contains 14 residues. CDR3 amino acids: CASSPTSVAYEQYF. In nucleotides, the CDR3 is TGTGCCAGCAGTCCCACCTCTGTAGCCTACGAGCAGTACTTC.

V gene TRBV11-2 combines with J gene TRBJ2-4, with TRBD1 matching over 7 bases. This CDR3 comprises 13 residues. Germline CDR1 reads SGHAT; CDR2 reads FQNNGV. With 1 base clipped from V and 12 bases from J, the junction kept 6 bases outside the gene matches. CDR3 loop: CASSLVVGDSQYF. The CDR3 DNA reads as TGTGCCAGCAGCTTAGTGGTGGGGGACAGTCAGTACTTC.

This clone occurred a few times. This chain uses TRBV11-2 with TRBJ2-1; D is perhaps TRBD2 (6 bases). The germline V and J ends were trimmed by 2 bases and 6 bases, with 14 bases remaining between them. Germline CDR1 SGHAT, CDR2 FQNNGV. The CDR3 loop spans 15 amino acids. The CDR3 DNA reads TGTGCCAGCAGCTTAATGCGACTAGGCCCCAATGAGCAGTTCTTC. It encodes CASSLMRLGPNEQFF.

The V and J genes are TRBV28 and TRBJ1-2; TRBD1 agrees at 8 bases. There are 14 residues in the CDR3. Trimming removed 2 bases from V and 5 bases from J; junction bases left unmatched: 4. Per germline, CDR1 MDHEN and CDR2 SYDVKM. CDR3 in amino acids: CASSLADRVYGYTF. The DNA of the CDR3 is TGTGCCAGCAGTTTAGCGGACAGGGTGTATGGCTACACCTTC.

The chain has TRBV10-3 and TRBJ2-7; 9 bases align to TRBD2. Germline CDR1 is ENHRY and CDR2 is SYGVKD. With 7 bases clipped from V and 4 bases from J, the junction kept 8 bases outside the gene matches. This CDR3 contains 14 residues. CDR3 residues: CAINRAGGSYEQYF. The CDR3 DNA sequence: TGTGCCATCAACAGAGCGGGGGGATCTTACGAGCAGTACTTC.

The V and J genes are TRBV7-2 and TRBJ2-3; 9 bases are a match to TRBD2. CDR1 is SGHTA and CDR2 is FQGNSA in the germline V gene. J gave up 0 bases and V 4 bases, and 5 bases lay outside the gene matches. CDR3 length: 16 residues. CDR3 in amino acids: CASSSRGGASTDTQYF. Written as DNA, the CDR3 is TGTGCCAGCAGCTCACGCGGGGGGGCCAGCACAGATACGCAGTATTTT.

This sequence joins TRBV5-4 and TRBJ2-7; 11 bases map to TRBD1. Losses at the gene ends were 4 bases for V and 1 base for J; bases not matched to a gene: 10. The CDR3 is 17 amino acids. Germline V lookup: CDR1 SGHNT, CDR2 YYREEE (reference sequence). The CDR3 DNA is TGTGCCAGCAGCCAAGGACAGGGGGCCGCTCTATCCTACGAGCAGTACTTC. Its translation: CASSQGQGAALSYEQYF.

The V gene is TRBV15, the J gene TRBJ2-3; D possibly corresponds to TRBD2 (6 bases). The ends were cut back, 3 bases at V and 0 bases at J, with 13 bases in the middle. Per the germline V gene, CDR1 is LNHNV and CDR2 is YYDKDF (reference sequence). This CDR3 has 16 amino acids. CDR3 coding DNA: TGTGCCACCAGCAGGGGGACTGACGAAAGCACAGATACGCAGTATTTT. Amino acid sequence: CATSRGTDESTDTQYF.

The chain joins TRBV10-3 to TRBJ1-3, with 7 bases fitting TRBD1. Germline-derived CDR1 and CDR2 are ENHRY and SYGVKD. J lost 7 bases, V lost 6 bases, and 6 bases had no gene match. The CDR3 spans 13 residues. CDR3 DNA: TGTGCCATCAGCCAGGGACAGAGTAACACCATATATTTT. It codes for CAISQGQSNTIYF.

This rearrangement joins TRBV29-1 to TRBJ2-7, with D perhaps TRBD1 (6 bases). This CDR3 spans 12 amino acids. Germline lookup yields CDR1 SQVTM and CDR2 ANQGSEA. The germline V and J ends were trimmed by 6 bases and 3 bases, with 12 bases remaining between them. CDR3 amino acids: CSVGPQGYEQYF. The CDR3 DNA is TGCAGCGTAGGTCCACAGGGCTACGAGCAGTACTTC.

This chain links TRBV11-2 with TRBJ1-4; tentatively, D is TRBD1 (6 bases). The germline CDR1 and CDR2 sequences are SGHAT and FQNNGV. The CDR3 covers 14 residues. The ends were cut back, 2 bases at V and 6 bases at J, with 10 bases in the middle. The CDR3 region is CASSLQGSDEKLFF. CDR3 coding DNA: TGTGCCAGCAGCTTACAGGGGTCGGATGAAAAACTGTTTTTT.

The chain couples TRBV7-6 to TRBJ2-7, with D possibly matching TRBD1 (7 bases). The CDR3 is 17 amino acids. From germline, CDR1 is SGHVS and CDR2 FNYEAQ. With 7 bases removed from V and 3 bases from J, the gap between germline ends came to 25 bases. The CDR3 nucleotides are TGTGCCAGCACGCCGGGACAGTCAGGGGGGTCTTTCTACGAGCAGTACTTC. Its protein product is CASTPGQSGGSFYEQYF.